The entry below describes one T cell receptor beta chain. The antigen is unknown. This sample was included in a study of cytomegalovirus exposure and HLA in healthy donors. General observations from the study: The authors later linked a missense DCLRE1C variant to TCR beta V- and J-gene trimming. According to the study, 160 or so TCR beta chains were cytomegalovirus-associated.

Primers: 60 Vbeta forward and 13 Jbeta reverse. This table comes from immunoSEQ multiplex PCR, and its TCRdb copy is limited to in-frame clones, with some not included. The listing records over 100,000 clones. J was trimmed by 9 bases and V by 2 bases; bases with no gene match: 5. The CDR3 sequence is 13 residues long. Germline V gives CDR1 MNHNS, CDR2 SASEGT. The V gene is TRBV6-1, the J gene TRBJ1-1; 8 bases match TRBD1. The origin of this receptor is a woman between 35 and 50 years old in good health and CMV-seropositive. Sequencing input: PBMCs. CDR3 in amino acids: CASSESFRGQAFF. The CDR3, as DNA: TGTGCCAGCAGTGAATCATTCAGGGGGCAAGCTTTCTTT.